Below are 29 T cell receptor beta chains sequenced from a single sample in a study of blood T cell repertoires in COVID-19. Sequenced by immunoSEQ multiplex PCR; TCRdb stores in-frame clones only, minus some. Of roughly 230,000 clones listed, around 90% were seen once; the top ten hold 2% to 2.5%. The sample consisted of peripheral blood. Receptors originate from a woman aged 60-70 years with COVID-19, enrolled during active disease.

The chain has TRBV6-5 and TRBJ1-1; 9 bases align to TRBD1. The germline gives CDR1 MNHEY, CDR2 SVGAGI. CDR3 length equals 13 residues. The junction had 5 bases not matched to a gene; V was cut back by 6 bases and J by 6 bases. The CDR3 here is CASRRQGGAEAFF. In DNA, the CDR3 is TGTGCCAGCAGGAGACAGGGGGGCGCTGAAGCTTTCTTT.

Here the CDR3 reads CASSLQGQGDQPQHF. The CDR3 region has the DNA TGTGCCAGTAGTCTACAGGGACAGGGAGATCAGCCCCAGCATTTT. The V and J genes are TRBV19 and TRBJ1-5; 9 bases are a match to TRBD1. Trimming took 5 bases from V and 5 from J; bases not matched to a gene: 7. Germline loops: CDR1 LNHDA, CDR2 SQIVND (reference sequence). The CDR3 has 15 amino acids.

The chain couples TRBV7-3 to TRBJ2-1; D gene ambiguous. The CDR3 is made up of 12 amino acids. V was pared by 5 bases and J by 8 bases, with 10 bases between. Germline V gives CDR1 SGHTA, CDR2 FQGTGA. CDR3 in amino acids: CASSPLGDEQFF. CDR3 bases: TGTGCCAGCAGCCCGCTAGGTGATGAGCAGTTCTTC.

The DNA for the CDR3 is TGTGCCTGGAGTGTAATCGCAGGGGAGACTGAAGCTTTCTTT. Its translation is CAWSVIAGETEAFF. The chain combines TRBV30 with TRBJ1-1; TRBD1 might be the D (6 bases). The CDR3 has 14 amino acids. V was cut by 0 bases and J by 5 bases, with 13 bases left in between. Germline-derived CDR1 and CDR2 are GTSNPN and SVGIG (reference sequence).

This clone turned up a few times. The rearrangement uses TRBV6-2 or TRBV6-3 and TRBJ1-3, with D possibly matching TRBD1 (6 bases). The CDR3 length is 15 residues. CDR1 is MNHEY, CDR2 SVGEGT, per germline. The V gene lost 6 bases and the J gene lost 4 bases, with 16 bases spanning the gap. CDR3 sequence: CASSRAGGPGNTIYF. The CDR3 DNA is TGTGCCAGCAGCCGCGCCGGGGGGCCCGGAAACACCATATATTTT.

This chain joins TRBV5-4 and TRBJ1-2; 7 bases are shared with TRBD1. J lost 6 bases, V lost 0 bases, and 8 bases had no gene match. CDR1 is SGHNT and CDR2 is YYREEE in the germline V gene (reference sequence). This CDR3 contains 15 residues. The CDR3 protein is CASSLDSRQGDGYTF. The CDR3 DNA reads TGTGCCAGCAGCTTGGATTCTCGACAGGGCGATGGCTACACCTTC.

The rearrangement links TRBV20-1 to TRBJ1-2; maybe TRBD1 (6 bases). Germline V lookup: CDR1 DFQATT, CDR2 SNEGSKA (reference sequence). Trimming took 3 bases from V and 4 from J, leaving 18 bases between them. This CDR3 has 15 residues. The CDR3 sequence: CSASNRASLFYGYTF. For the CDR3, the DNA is TGCAGTGCTAGTAACAGGGCCTCCCTTTTCTATGGCTACACCTTC.

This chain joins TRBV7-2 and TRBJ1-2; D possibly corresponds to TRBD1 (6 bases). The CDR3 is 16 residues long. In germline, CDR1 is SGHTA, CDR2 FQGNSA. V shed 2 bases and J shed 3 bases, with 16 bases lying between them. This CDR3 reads CASSLRTLGHHYGYTF. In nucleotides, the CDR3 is TGTGCCAGCAGCTTACGCACCCTGGGACACCACTATGGCTACACCTTC.

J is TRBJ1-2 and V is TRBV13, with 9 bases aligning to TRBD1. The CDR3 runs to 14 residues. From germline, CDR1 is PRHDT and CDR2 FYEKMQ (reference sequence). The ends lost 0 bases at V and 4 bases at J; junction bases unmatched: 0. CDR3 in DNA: TGTGCCAGCAGCTTAGGGGACAGGGGCTATGGCTACACCTTC. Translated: CASSLGDRGYGYTF.

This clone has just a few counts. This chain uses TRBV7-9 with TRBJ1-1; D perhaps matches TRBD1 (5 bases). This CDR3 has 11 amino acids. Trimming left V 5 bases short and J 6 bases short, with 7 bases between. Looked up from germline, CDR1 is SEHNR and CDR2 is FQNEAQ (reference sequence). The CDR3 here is CASSVQAEAFF. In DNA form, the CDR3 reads TGTGCCAGCAGCGTACAGGCTGAAGCTTTCTTT. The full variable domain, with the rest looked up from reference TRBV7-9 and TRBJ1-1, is DTGVSQNPRHKITKRGQNVTFRCDPISEHNRLYWYRQTLGQGPEFLTYFQNEAQLEKSRLLSDRFSAERPKGSFSTLEIQRTEQGDSAMYLCASSVQAEAFFGQGTRLTVV.

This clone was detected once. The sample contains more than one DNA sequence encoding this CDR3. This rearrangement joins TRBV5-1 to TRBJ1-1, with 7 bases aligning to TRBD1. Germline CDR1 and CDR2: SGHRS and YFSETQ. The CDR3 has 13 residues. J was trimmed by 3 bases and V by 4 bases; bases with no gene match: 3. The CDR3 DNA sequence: TGCGCCAGCAGCCCAACAGGGGACACTGAAGCTTTCTTT. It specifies CASSPTGDTEAFF. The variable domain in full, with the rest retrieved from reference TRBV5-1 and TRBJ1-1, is KAGVTQTPRYLIKTRGQQVTLSCSPISGHRSVSWYQQTPGQGLQFLFEYFSETQRNKGNFPGRFSGRQFSNSRSEMNVSTLELGDSALYLCASSPTGDTEAFFGQGTRLTVV.

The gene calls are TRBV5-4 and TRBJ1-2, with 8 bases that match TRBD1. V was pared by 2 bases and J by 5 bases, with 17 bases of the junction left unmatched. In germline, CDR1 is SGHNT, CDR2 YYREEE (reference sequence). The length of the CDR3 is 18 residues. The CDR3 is CASSFPGGPGGDKYGYTF. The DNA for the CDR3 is TGTGCCAGCAGCTTTCCAGGGGGCCCAGGGGGCGATAAGTATGGCTACACCTTC.

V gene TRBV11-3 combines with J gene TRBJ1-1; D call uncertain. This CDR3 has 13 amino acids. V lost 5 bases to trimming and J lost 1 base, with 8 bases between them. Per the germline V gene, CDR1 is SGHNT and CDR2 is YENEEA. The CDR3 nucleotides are TGTGCCAGCAGCCCGGGGAAGAACACTGAAGCTTTCTTT. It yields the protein CASSPGKNTEAFF.

The CDR3 DNA is TGTGCCAGCAGCAAAGAAAAGGGGTCACGTAATGGCTACACCTTC. Its translation is CASSKEKGSRNGYTF. V and J are TRBV21-1 and TRBJ1-2; TRBD1, the table's D call, was not compared with the DNA. TRBV21-1 is given as a pseudogene. The length of the CDR3 is 15 residues.

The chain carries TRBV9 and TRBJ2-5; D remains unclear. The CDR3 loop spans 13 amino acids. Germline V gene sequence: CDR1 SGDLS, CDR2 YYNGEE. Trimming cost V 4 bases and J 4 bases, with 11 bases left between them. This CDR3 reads CASSPLPRETQYF. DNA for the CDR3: TGTGCCAGCAGCCCCCTCCCGCGAGAGACCCAGTACTTC. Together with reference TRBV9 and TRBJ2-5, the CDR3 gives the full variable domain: DSGVTQTPKHLITATGQRVTLRCSPRSGDLSVYWYQQSLDQGLQFLIQYYNGEERAKGNILERFSAQQFPDLHSELNLSSLELGDSALYFCASSPLPRETQYFGPGTRLLVL.

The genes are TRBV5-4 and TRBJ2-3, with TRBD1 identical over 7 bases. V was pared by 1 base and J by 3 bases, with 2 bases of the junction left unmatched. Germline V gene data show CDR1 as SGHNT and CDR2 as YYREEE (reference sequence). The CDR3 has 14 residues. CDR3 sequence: CASSLRGPTDTQYF. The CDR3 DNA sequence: TGTGCCAGCAGCTTGAGGGGGCCTACAGATACGCAGTATTTT.

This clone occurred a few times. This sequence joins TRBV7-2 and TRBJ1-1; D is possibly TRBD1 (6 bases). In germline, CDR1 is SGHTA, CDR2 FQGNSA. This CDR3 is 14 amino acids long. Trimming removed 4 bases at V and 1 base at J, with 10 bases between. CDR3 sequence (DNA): TGTGCCAGCAGCTCAAGGGACAAGAACACTGAAGCTTTCTTT. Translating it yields CASSSRDKNTEAFF. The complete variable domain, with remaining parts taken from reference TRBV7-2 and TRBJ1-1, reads GAGVSQSPSNKVTEKGKDVELRCDPISGHTALYWYRQSLGQGLEFLIYFQGNSAPDKSGLPSDRFSAERTGGSVSTLTIQRTQQEDSAVYLCASSSRDKNTEAFFGQGTRLTVV.

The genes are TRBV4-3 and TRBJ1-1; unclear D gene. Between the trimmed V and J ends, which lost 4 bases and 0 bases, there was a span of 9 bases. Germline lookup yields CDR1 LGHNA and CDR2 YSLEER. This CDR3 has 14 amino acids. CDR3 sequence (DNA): TGCGCCAGCAGCCCAGGTGGAATGAACACTGAAGCTTTCTTT. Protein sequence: CASSPGGMNTEAFF.

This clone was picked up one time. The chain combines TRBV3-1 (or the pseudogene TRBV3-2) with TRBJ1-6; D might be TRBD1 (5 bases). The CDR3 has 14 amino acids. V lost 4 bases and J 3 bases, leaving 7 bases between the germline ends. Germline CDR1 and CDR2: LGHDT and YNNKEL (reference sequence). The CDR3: CASSLQGYNSPLHF. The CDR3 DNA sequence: TGTGCCAGCAGCCTGCAGGGCTATAATTCACCCCTCCACTTT.

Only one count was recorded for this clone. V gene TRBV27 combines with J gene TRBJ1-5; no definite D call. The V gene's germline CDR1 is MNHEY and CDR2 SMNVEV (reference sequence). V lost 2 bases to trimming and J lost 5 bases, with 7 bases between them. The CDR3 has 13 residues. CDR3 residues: CASSLEADQPQHF. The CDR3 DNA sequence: TGTGCCAGCAGTTTAGAGGCGGATCAGCCCCAGCATTTT.

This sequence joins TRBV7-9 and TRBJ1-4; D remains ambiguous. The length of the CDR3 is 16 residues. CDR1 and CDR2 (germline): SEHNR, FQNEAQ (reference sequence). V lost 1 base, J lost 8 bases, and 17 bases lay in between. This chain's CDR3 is CASSLEGGGGSEKLFF. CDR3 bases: TGTGCCAGCAGCTTAGAAGGAGGTGGAGGGAGCGAAAAACTGTTTTTT.

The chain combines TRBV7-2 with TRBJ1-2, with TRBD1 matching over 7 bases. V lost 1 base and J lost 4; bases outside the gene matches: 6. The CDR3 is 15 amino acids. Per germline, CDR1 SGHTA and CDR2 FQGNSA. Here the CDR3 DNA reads TGTGCCAGCAGCTTAGAGAGGGGGCTAACCTATGGCTACACCTTC. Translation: CASSLERGLTYGYTF.

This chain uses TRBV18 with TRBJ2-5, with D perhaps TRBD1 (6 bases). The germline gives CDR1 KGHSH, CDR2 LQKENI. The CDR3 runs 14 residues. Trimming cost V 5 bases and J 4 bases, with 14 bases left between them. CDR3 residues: CASSMRTAAETQYF. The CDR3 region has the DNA TGTGCCAGCTCAATGCGGACAGCAGCAGAGACCCAGTACTTC.

The DNA of the CDR3 is TGTGCCAGCAGCCGACTCGGGGCAGGGGAACTTACCCACGAGCAGTACTTC. Translating it yields CASSRLGAGELTHEQYF. The chain joins TRBV3-1 (or the pseudogene TRBV3-2) to TRBJ2-7; D is perhaps TRBD1 (6 bases). The CDR3 is 17 amino acids. In germline, CDR1 is LGHDT, CDR2 YNNKEL (reference sequence). V was cut by 4 bases and J by 5 bases, with 24 bases left in between.

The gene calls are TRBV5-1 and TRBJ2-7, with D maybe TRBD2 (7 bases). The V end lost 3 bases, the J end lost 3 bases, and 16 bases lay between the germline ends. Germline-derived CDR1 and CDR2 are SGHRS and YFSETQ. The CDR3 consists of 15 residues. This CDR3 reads CASSWGGPEVYEQYF. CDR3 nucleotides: TGCGCCAGCAGCTGGGGGGGGCCGGAAGTCTACGAGCAGTACTTC.

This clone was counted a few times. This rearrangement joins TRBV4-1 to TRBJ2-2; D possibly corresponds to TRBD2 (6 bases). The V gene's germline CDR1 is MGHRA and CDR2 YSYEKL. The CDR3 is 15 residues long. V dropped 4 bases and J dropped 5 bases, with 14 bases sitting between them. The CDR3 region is CASSRARGQTGELFF. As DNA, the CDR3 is TGCGCCAGCAGCCGGGCGCGGGGCCAAACCGGGGAGCTGTTTTTT.

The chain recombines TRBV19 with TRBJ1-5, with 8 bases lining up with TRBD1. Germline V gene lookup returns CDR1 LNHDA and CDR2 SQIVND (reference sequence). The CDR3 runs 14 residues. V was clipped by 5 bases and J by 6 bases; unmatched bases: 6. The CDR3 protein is CASSPRTGSQPQHF. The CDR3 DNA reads TGTGCCAGTAGTCCGAGGACAGGGAGTCAGCCCCAGCATTTT.

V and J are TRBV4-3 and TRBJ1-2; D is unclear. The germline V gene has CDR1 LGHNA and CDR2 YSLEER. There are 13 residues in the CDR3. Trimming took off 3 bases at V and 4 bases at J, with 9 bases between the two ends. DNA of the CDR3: TGCGCCAGCAGCCAGCGAAGGAGCTATGGCTACACCTTC. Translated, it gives CASSQRRSYGYTF.

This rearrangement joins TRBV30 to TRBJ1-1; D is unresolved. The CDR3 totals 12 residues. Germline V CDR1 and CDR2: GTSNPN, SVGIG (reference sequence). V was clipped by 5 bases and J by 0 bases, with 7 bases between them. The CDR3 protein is CAWSRVNTEAFF. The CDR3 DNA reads TGTGCCTGGTCGCGAGTGAACACTGAAGCTTTCTTT. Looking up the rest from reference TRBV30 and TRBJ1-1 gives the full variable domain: SQTIHQWPATLVQPVGSPLSLECTVEGTSNPNLYWYRQAAGRGLQLLFYSVGIGQISSEVPQNLSASRPQDRQFILSSKKLLLSDSGFYLCAWSRVNTEAFFGQGTRLTVV.